Here is one T cell receptor (beta chain) with its context. Per the germline V gene, CDR1 is SGHNT and CDR2 is YENEEA. CDR3 length: 16 residues. Trimming removed 5 bases from V and 3 bases from J; junction bases left unmatched: 11. These data are taken from a study of blood T cell repertoires in COVID-19. As processed by the authors: Quantification of nucleated cells was approximated via reference gene primer amplification. Assay: immunoSEQ multiplex PCR; the TCRdb copy retains only in-frame clones and omits some. V and J calls and clone size follow that table, whereas D and trimming were derived from the DNA. The sample shows around 300,000 clones, approximately 90% of them seen only once. Participant-reported clinical history was the basis for cohort assignment.

The sequence derives from a young woman who had recovered from COVID-19. The chain recombines TRBV11-3 with TRBJ2-7; 9 bases align to TRBD1. The sequenced material came from PBMCs or T cells enriched from blood (not recorded which). CDR3 loop: CASSLGEAGQGYEQYF. The CDR3 DNA sequence: TGTGCCAGCAGCCTCGGGGAGGCGGGACAGGGCTACGAGCAGTACTTC. The whole variable domain, remainder taken from reference TRBV11-3 and TRBJ2-7, is EAGVVQSPRYKIIEKKQPVAFWCNPISGHNTLYWYLQNLGQGPELLIRYENEEAVDDSQLPKDRFSAERLKGVDSTLKIQPAELGDSAVYLCASSLGEAGQGYEQYFGPGTRLTVT.